This T cell receptor (beta chain) emerged from a study of blood T cell repertoires in COVID-19. For the study at large: Specimens from acute and convalescent COVID-19 originated in the United States, Italy and Spain.

Donors were grouped by their self-reported clinical history. Each recovered donor of Cohort 3 presented with two negative PCRs, clearance, or symptom resolution. Germline V gene sequence: CDR1 SGHAT, CDR2 FQNNGV. Trimming took 5 bases from V and 6 from J, leaving 14 bases between them. The CDR3 spans 14 residues. Sequenced by immunoSEQ multiplex PCR; TCRdb stores in-frame clones only, minus some. The sample consists of hundreds of thousands of clones, 85% to 90% of them appearing once. This rearrangement joins TRBV11-2 to TRBJ2-1; no firm D call. The specimen sequenced was PBMCs or T cells enriched from blood (not recorded which). This sequence was found in a woman between 50 and 59 years old who had recovered from COVID-19. CDR3 in amino acids: CASSLRGVFNEQFF. CDR3 bases: TGTGCCAGCAGCCTCCGCGGCGTGTTCAATGAGCAGTTCTTC.